This T cell receptor beta chain is from a study of blood T cell repertoires in COVID-19. Per the study methods: Nucleated cell counts were estimated from reference gene primer amplification. TCRdb's table, derived via immunoSEQ multiplex PCR, lists solely in-frame clones and lacks some. V, J and clone size are those of that table, while D and trimming were read from the DNA. The sample lists 150,000 to 200,000 clones; 89% were seen once. Adults between about 18 and 95 years of age took part from 20 to 25 US areas. Germline V lookup: CDR1 SGHDN, CDR2 FVKESK. V gave up 8 bases and J gave up 6 bases, with 14 bases separating them. CDR3 length: 12 amino acids.

Sample: PBMCs or T cells enriched from blood (not recorded which). The rearrangement joins TRBV14 to TRBJ2-7; D not resolved. This sequence originates from a woman aged 40-49 years with acute COVID-19. The CDR3 loop reads CASLSRVSEQYF. The CDR3 coding sequence is TGTGCCAGCCTCAGTCGGGTGAGCGAGCAGTACTTC.